These 23 T cell receptor beta chains were sequenced from one sample in a study of shared clonotypes between healthy human individuals. Generated by immunoSEQ multiplex PCR, the TCRdb table keeps only in-frame clones and is missing some. The data contain about 2.2 million clones, 90% to 95% of them seen just once; the ten biggest clones take up more than 1.5%. CD8 cells regarded as naive lacked CD45RO, were positively chosen for CCR7, and omitted terminally differentiated effector memory CD45RA+ cells. The material sequenced was naive CD8+ T cells from PBMCs. Source of these receptors: a man aged 18 to 29 in good health. Some clones in this sample may be carry-over from other donors' samples.

The chain recombines TRBV9 with TRBJ2-3; no definite D call. The V end lost 0 bases, the J end lost 6 bases, and 17 bases lay between the germline ends. This CDR3 has 16 amino acids. Per the germline V gene, CDR1 is SGDLS and CDR2 is YYNGEE. CDR3 DNA sequence: TGTGCCAGCAGCGTAGGTTTAAGGCCGCTAGGGGATACGCAGTATTTT. Protein product: CASSVGLRPLGDTQYF.

The chain is built from TRBV11-2 and TRBJ2-3, with D perhaps matching TRBD1 or TRBD2 (6 bases each). V was cut by 5 bases and J by 0 bases, with 15 bases left in between. CDR1 and CDR2 (germline): SGHAT, FQNNGV. The CDR3 covers 16 residues. CDR3 in DNA: TGTGCCAGCAGCCAAAGACGGGGGCGGAGCACAGATACGCAGTATTTT. Its translation: CASSQRRGRSTDTQYF. The full variable domain, completed using reference TRBV11-2 and TRBJ2-3, is EAGVAQSPRYKIIEKRQSVAFWCNPISGHATLYWYQQILGQGPKLLIQFQNNGVVDDSQLPKDRFSAERLKGVDSTLKIQPAKLEDSAVYLCASSQRRGRSTDTQYFGPGTRLTVL.

As to this clone: This specimen includes other DNA sequences encoding the same CDR3. CDR3 sequence reads: CASSLGAGGLYEQYF. DNA for the CDR3: TGTGCCAGCAGCTTAGGGGCAGGGGGCCTCTACGAGCAGTACTTC. The chain combines TRBV7-9 with TRBJ2-7; 8 nucleotides align to TRBD1. CDR1 SEHNR and CDR2 FQNEAQ come from the germline V gene (reference sequence). The V segment lost 1 base and the J segment 3 bases; nucleotides outside the gene matches: 5. This CDR3 has 15 residues.

This chain uses TRBV19 with TRBJ2-7, with D unclear. The CDR3 has 15 residues. Between the trimmed V and J ends, which lost 5 bases and 1 base, there was a span of 15 bases. Per germline, CDR1 LNHDA and CDR2 SQIVND (reference sequence). CDR3 DNA: TGTGCCAGTAGTCTTTCCGGGTCTGGGTCCTACGAGCAGTACTTC. Protein sequence: CASSLSGSGSYEQYF. Drawing the rest from reference TRBV19 and TRBJ2-7, the complete variable domain is DGGITQSPKYLFRKEGQNVTLSCEQNLNHDAMYWYRQDPGQGLRLIYYSQIVNDFQKGDIAEGYSVSREKKESFPLTVTSAQKNPTAFYLCASSLSGSGSYEQYFGPGTRLTVT.

The chain carries TRBV14 and TRBJ1-2, with D possibly TRBD1 on 5 matching bases. Trimming took off 0 bases at V and 3 bases at J, with 11 bases between the two ends. The germline CDR1 and CDR2 sequences are SGHDN and FVKESK. The CDR3 is made up of 15 amino acids. For the CDR3, the DNA is TGTGCCAGCAGCCAAGATCCCGGGGGTTACTATGGCTACACCTTC. Translated, it gives CASSQDPGGYYGYTF.

In nucleotides, the CDR3 is TGTGCCAGCAGCACAACAGGGAGCTCCTATAATTCACCCCTCCACTTT. Translation: CASSTTGSSYNSPLHF. The gene calls are TRBV11-2 and TRBJ1-6, with D perhaps matching TRBD1 (6 bases). V lost 5 bases, J lost 0 bases, and 11 bases lay in between. The CDR3 length is 16 residues. Per germline, CDR1 SGHAT and CDR2 FQNNGV.

This clone was seen just once. This chain links TRBV25-1 with TRBJ2-3, with 15 bases that match TRBD2. Germline values: CDR1 MGHDK, CDR2 SYGVNS. V lost 6 bases, J lost 5 bases, and 6 bases stayed unmatched. This CDR3 region has 16 residues. CDR3 loop: CASSSGLAGGVDTQYF. The DNA for the CDR3 is TGTGCCAGCAGCTCCGGACTAGCGGGAGGGGTAGATACGCAGTATTTT.

This chain uses TRBV7-8 with TRBJ2-1; perhaps D is TRBD1 or TRBD2 (7 bases each). The germline V gene has CDR1 SGHVS and CDR2 FQNEAQ. Trimming took 8 bases from V and 8 from J, leaving 31 bases between them. CDR3 length: 18 amino acids. This CDR3 is CASEQIKGGTVKVDEQFF. CDR3 bases: TGTGCCAGCGAACAAATAAAGGGGGGGACAGTGAAAGTCGATGAGCAGTTCTTC.

With respect to this clone: This specimen includes other DNA sequences encoding the same CDR3. The chain carries TRBV28 and TRBJ2-7; D may be TRBD1 (6 bases). V shed 2 bases and J shed 6 bases, with 8 bases lying between them. The CDR3 consists of 12 residues. Germline values: CDR1 MDHEN, CDR2 SYDVKM. CDR3 region: CASSLRGGEQYF. CDR3 coding DNA: TGTGCCAGCAGTTTACGAGGGGGCGAGCAGTACTTC.

The chain has TRBV27 and TRBJ2-7; 8 positions match TRBD2. CDR1 and CDR2 (germline): MNHEY, SMNVEV (reference sequence). This CDR3 comprises 15 residues. V lost 6 bases, J lost 0 bases, and 7 bases stayed unmatched. CDR3 residues: CASSAAGEISYEQYF. CDR3 bases: TGTGCCAGCAGCGCAGCGGGAGAGATCTCCTACGAGCAGTACTTC.

The chain joins TRBV27 to TRBJ2-3; 7 bases map to TRBD2. The germline V gene encodes CDR1 MNHEY and CDR2 SMNVEV (reference sequence). The CDR3 is 15 residues long. Germline trimming cut 7 bases from V and 0 bases from J; bases unmatched to any gene: 7. The CDR3 region is CASTQLASSTDTQYF. DNA for the CDR3: TGTGCCAGCACCCAACTAGCGTCTAGCACAGATACGCAGTATTTT.

The chain carries TRBV6-1 and TRBJ1-4, with 7 bases lining up with TRBD1. In germline, CDR1 is MNHNS, CDR2 SASEGT. V was pared by 6 bases and J by 8 bases, with 9 bases of the junction left unmatched. This CDR3 contains 14 residues. This CDR3 is CASSPGTAREKLFF. The CDR3 DNA is TGTGCCAGCAGCCCCGGGACAGCACGGGAAAAACTGTTTTTT.

This chain connects TRBV5-1 to TRBJ1-2; D is perhaps TRBD1 (5 bases). Germline-derived CDR1 and CDR2 are SGHRS and YFSETQ. V lost 2 bases and J 4 bases, leaving 15 bases between the germline ends. The CDR3 is 15 amino acids. CDR3 protein: CASSFWAGTSYGYTF. The DNA of the CDR3 is TGCGCCAGCAGCTTTTGGGCAGGGACTAGCTATGGCTACACCTTC.

This CDR3 is CASRRGRDTGELFF. CDR3 nucleotide sequence: TGTGCCAGCAGGCGGGGCCGGGACACCGGGGAGCTGTTTTTT. The chain links TRBV7-8 to TRBJ2-2, with D possibly TRBD2 on 6 matching bases. CDR1 is SGHVS and CDR2 is FQNEAQ in the germline V gene. This CDR3 region has 14 residues. Trimming stripped 6 bases from V and 3 bases from J, with 11 bases between.

This CDR3 is CARTRTEGSSYEQYF. As DNA, the CDR3 is TGCGCCAGGACTAGGACCGAGGGGAGCTCCTACGAGCAGTACTTC. The chain joins TRBV10-1 to TRBJ2-7, with TRBD2 as a possible D gene (6 bases). Germline CDR1 WNHNN, CDR2 SYGVQD (reference sequence). The V and J ends lost 9 bases and 0 bases respectively, with 18 bases between them. The CDR3 loop spans 15 amino acids.

This clone showed up just a few times. This chain joins TRBV19 and TRBJ1-1, with D perhaps TRBD1 (5 bases). CDR1 and CDR2 (germline): LNHDA, SQIVND (reference sequence). CDR3 size: 13 residues. The V and J ends lost 8 bases and 3 bases respectively, with 13 bases between them. This CDR3 reads CASSYGGDTEAFF. For the CDR3, the DNA is TGTGCCAGTTCCTACGGGGGGGACACTGAAGCTTTCTTT.

Comment on this clone: The sample carries other DNA sequences with the same CDR3. This rearrangement joins TRBV5-1 to TRBJ2-5; D gene unclear. CDR3 length equals 14 residues. Germline CDR1 SGHRS, CDR2 YFSETQ. Trimming pared 4 bases from V and 2 bases from J, leaving 12 bases between. The DNA for the CDR3 is TGCGCCAGCAGCCCCGGCACAGCTCAAGAGACCCAGTACTTC. This codes for CASSPGTAQETQYF.

The chain combines TRBV6-4 with TRBJ1-2, with 7 positions matching TRBD1. V trimming: 6 bases; J trimming: 6 bases; junction bases outside the gene matches: 13. This CDR3 region has 15 residues. Germline-derived CDR1 and CDR2 are MRHNA and SNTAGT. CDR3 region: CASSARGQEFNGYTF. Here the CDR3 DNA reads TGTGCCAGCAGCGCCCGCGGACAGGAGTTCAATGGCTACACCTTC.

CDR3 sequence (DNA): TGTGCCAGCAAGGGGGGCTGGACGAGGGAGCAGTACTTC. It encodes CASKGGWTREQYF. This chain connects TRBV27 to TRBJ2-7; D is tentatively TRBD1 or TRBD2 (6 bases each). Trimming pared 7 bases from V and 7 bases from J, leaving 17 bases between. Germline CDR1 is MNHEY and CDR2 is SMNVEV (reference sequence). The CDR3 spans 13 residues.

In its sample, this clone was seen once. The J gene is TRBJ2-7, the V gene TRBV27, with D perhaps TRBD1 or TRBD2 (6 bases each). V was cut by 5 bases and J by 2 bases, with 19 bases left in between. Germline CDR1 is MNHEY and CDR2 is SMNVEV (reference sequence). The CDR3 consists of 16 residues. The CDR3 nucleotides are TGTGCCAGCAGTCCATCTTCCGGGGGCATTGCCTACGAGCAGTACTTC. Protein sequence: CASSPSSGGIAYEQYF.

This clone was found once. The V gene is TRBV9, the J gene TRBJ2-7; 9 nucleotides agree with TRBD2. CDR1 is SGDLS, CDR2 YYNGEE, per germline. This CDR3 is built from 15 residues. Trimming cost V 4 bases and J 3 bases; bases outside gene matches: 8. CDR3 bases: TGTGCCAGCAGCCCCCGACTAGCGGAAGGCTACGAGCAGTACTTC. This encodes CASSPRLAEGYEQYF. The variable domain in full, completed from reference TRBV9 and TRBJ2-7, reads DSGVTQTPKHLITATGQRVTLRCSPRSGDLSVYWYQQSLDQGLQFLIQYYNGEERAKGNILERFSAQQFPDLHSELNLSSLELGDSALYFCASSPRLAEGYEQYFGPGTRLTVT.

The V and J genes are TRBV6-4 and TRBJ1-4, with D possibly matching TRBD1 (6 bases). The CDR3 loop spans 15 amino acids. Germline CDR1 is MRHNA and CDR2 is SNTAGT. V shed 5 bases and J shed 2 bases, with 12 bases lying between them. CDR3 region: CASSTTGYTNEKLFF. The CDR3 DNA reads as TGTGCCAGCAGTACCACAGGGTACACTAATGAAAAACTGTTTTTT.

The CDR3 nucleotides are TGTGCCAGCAGCCATGGCGGTTCTATCTCCTACGAGCAGTACTTC. Protein sequence: CASSHGGSISYEQYF. The chain carries TRBV6-6 and TRBJ2-7; no reliable D call. Germline CDR1 MNHNY, CDR2 SVGAGI (reference sequence). There are 15 residues in the CDR3. V was pared by 6 bases and J by 0 bases, with 15 bases between.